This paragraph covers one T cell receptor beta chain sequence. No antigen is known for it. All trial patients relapsed after autologous stem cell transplantation. This entry belongs to a study of PD-1 blockade in classical Hodgkin lymphoma. Points from the study as a whole: CD4+ but not CD8+ TCR diversity rose significantly by C4D1. Patients with a complete response exhibited baseline diversity comparable to newly diagnosed patients. Whatever underlies the repertoire differences (possibly disease activity or prior therapy) remains undefined.

Sequencing was performed with immunoSEQ multiplex PCR; in TCRdb, only in-frame clones are kept and a portion is missing. The sample contains roughly 81,000 clones, around nine tenths of which appear only once. This CDR3 region has 14 residues. V lost 3 bases, J lost 0 bases, and 6 bases lay in between. Germline V CDR1 and CDR2: LNHDA, SQIVND (reference sequence). This material consisted of peripheral blood mononuclear cells (PBMCs), taken before the second cycle of nivolumab. The source of this sequence is a human donor with classical Hodgkin lymphoma. The chain couples TRBV19 to TRBJ1-3; no definite D call. As DNA, the CDR3 is TGTGCCAGTAGTATCGCGGTCTCTGGAAACACCATATATTTT. This gives the protein CASSIAVSGNTIYF.